The rows below give T cell receptor beta chains drawn from one sample of a study of neoadjuvant anti-PD-1 for oral cavity cancer. Assay used: immunoSEQ multiplex PCR; TCRdb lists only in-frame clones, some missing. Of some 71,000 clones listed, around four fifths are singletons. This material consisted of PBMCs, taken before nivolumab (anti-PD-1) treatment. The source of these receptors is a person between 35 and 79 years old with oral cavity squamous cell carcinoma. Each CDR3 is given with its conserved first and last residue. Clone sizes are given selectively: once, few, many, or a class where the clone is expanded.

clone_size v_call cdr3_aa
- TRBV4-1 CASTQGEGRYEQYF
- TRBV4-2 CASSQEGGPKPETQYF
- TRBV5-1 CASSSWTGHTEAFF
- TRBV9 CASSANSPGNTIYF
- TRBV7-9 CASSAPRESTEAFF
- TRBV2 CASSYRGNTGELFF
- TRBV5-8 CASSQDRNEKLFF
- TRBV25-1 CASSEYMGDTGELFF
- TRBV5-1 CASSLGGAGVGVEQFF
once TRBV4-1 CASSLRPTAKNTEAFF
- TRBV6-6 CASWGRTVSTDTEAFF
few TRBV19 CASSIMAGGYEQYF
- TRBV10-3 CAISDPFIKDSPAYEQYF
- TRBV2 CASIEMAGDTQYF
- TRBV14 CASSHQHTDTQYF
- TRBV6-5 CASRPPGASETQYF
once TRBV30 CAWKGQANRNTIYF
- TRBV4-2 CASSQVFLAGGRNSYNEQFF
- TRBV11-2 CASSPGGGEQFF
- TRBV7-3 CASSSQPYNEQFF
many TRBV12-5 CASGLDGLGAFF
- TRBV11-2 CASSHRLAGGPDTQYF
- TRBV4-1 CASSLRTNSYNEQFF
- TRBV30 CAWSVLARTGELFF
- TRBV30 CAWIATGYNSPLHF
- TRBV4-1 CASSHGGTQPQHF
- TRBV11-2 CASSRVDSYEQYF
- TRBV2 CASSGGIYRYEQYF
- TRBV6-1 CASSAGTGYEKLFF
- TRBV10-3 CAISERFSGNTIYF
- TRBV2 CASTPGRAPTNEQFF
- TRBV29-1 CSGGAASGGETQYF
- TRBV28 CASSWWGGQPQHF
- TRBV19 CASSAQANQPQHF
- TRBV5-4 CASSSGRWGNEKLFF
- TRBV25-1 CASSVVGGGDEQFF
- TRBV30 CAWSRSGLDDYTF
- TRBV10-2 CASRLGPPLNEQFF
few TRBV30 CAWSVSGLETQYF
- TRBV9 CASSSSLLTDTQYF
- TRBV7-8 CASSSSTGGSSEAFF
- TRBV5-3 CARSLVRDREYEQYF
- TRBV6-5 CASSYSTTGKNTEAFF
- TRBV9 CASSVGPWETDTQYF
- TRBV15 CATSTLQGDTQYF
- TRBV5-5 CASSYGGIPYEQYF
- TRBV2 CASKWWGANNSPLHF
- TRBV2 CASSEASNEKLFF
- TRBV2 CASSAGQGNSPLHF
- TRBV29-1 CSVKTSGGQQETQYF
once TRBV5-1 CASSPWNYNEQFF
- TRBV7-9 CASRRSPRDNSNYGYTF
- TRBV4-1 CASSQGQVSYNEQFF
- TRBV6-5 CASSRQIGDNYGYTF
- TRBV29-1 CSGVGQGEEKLFF